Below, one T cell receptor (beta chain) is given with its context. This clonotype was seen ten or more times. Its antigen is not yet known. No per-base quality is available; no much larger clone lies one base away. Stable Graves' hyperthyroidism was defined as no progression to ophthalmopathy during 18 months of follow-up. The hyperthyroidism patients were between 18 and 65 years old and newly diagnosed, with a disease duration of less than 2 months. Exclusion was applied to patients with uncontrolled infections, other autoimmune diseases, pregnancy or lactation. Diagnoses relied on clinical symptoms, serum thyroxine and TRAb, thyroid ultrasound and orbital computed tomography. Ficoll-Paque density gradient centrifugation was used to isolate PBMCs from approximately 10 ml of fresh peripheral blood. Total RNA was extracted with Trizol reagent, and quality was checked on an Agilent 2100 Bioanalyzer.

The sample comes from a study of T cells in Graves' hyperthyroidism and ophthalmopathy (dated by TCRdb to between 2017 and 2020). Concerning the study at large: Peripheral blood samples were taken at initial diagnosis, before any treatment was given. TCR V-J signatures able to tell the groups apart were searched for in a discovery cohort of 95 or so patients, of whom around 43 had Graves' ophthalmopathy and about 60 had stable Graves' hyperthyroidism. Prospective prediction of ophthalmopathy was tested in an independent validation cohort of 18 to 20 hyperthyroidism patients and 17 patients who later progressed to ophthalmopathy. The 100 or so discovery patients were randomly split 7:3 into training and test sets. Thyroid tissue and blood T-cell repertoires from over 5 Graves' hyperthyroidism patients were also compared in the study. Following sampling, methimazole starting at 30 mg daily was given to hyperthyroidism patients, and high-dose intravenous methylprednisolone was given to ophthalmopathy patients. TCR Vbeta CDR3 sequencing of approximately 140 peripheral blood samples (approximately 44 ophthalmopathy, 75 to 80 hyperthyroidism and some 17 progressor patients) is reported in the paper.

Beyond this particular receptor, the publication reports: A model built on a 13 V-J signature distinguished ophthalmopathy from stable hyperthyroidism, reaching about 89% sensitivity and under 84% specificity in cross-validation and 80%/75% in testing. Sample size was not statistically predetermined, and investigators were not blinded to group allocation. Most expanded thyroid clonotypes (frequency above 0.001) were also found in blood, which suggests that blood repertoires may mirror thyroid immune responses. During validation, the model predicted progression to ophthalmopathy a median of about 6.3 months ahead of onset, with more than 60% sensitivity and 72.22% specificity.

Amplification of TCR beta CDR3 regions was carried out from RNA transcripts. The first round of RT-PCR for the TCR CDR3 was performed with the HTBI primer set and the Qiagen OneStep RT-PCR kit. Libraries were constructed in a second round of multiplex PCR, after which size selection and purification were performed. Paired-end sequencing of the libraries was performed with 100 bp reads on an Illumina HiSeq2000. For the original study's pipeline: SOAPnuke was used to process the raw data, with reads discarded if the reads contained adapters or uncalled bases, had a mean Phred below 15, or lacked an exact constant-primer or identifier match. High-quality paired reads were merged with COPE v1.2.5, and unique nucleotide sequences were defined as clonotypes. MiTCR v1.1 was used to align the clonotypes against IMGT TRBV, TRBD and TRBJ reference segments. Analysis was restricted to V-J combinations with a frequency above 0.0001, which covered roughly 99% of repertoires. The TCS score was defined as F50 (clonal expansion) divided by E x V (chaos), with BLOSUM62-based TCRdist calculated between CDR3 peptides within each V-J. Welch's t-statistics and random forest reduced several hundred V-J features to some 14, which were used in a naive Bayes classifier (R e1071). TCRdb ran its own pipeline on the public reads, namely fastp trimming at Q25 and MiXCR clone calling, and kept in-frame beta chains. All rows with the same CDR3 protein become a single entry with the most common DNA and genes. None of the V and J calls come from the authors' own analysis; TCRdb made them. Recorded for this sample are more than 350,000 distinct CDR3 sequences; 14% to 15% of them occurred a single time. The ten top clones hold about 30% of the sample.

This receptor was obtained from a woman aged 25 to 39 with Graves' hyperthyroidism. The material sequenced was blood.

DNA sequence: TGCAGTGCCCGGCTAGCGGGAGGCTTCGATGAGCAGTTCTTC. This sequence encodes CSARLAGGFDEQFF. Recombination linked TRBV20-1 to TRBJ2-1; 11 bases in the junction line up with TRBD2. Per the germline V gene (reference sequence), DFQATT is the CDR1 and SNEGSKA is the CDR2. V lost 6 bases and J lost 8 bases, and the count of bases not matched to a germline gene is 9. The CDR3, from cysteine to phenylalanine, totals 14 residues. Just CDR3 DNA is preserved here, 42 bases in frame from base 1.